The 14 T cell receptor beta chains in this list originate from one sample, sequenced in a study of OX40 agonist ivuxolimab in advanced cancers. TCRdb's table, derived via immunoSEQ multiplex PCR, lists solely in-frame clones and lacks some. The sample includes tens of thousands of clones, about nine tenths of them seen just once. The material sequenced was CD4+ or CD8+ T cells sorted from blood, taken in a trial of the OX40 agonist ivuxolimab. The source of these receptors is an adult with an advanced solid tumor such as melanoma, head and neck, liver or kidney cancer.

The gene calls are TRBV7-9 and TRBJ2-7; D gene ambiguous. V gave up 6 bases and J gave up 0 bases, with 3 bases separating them. This CDR3 is 11 amino acids long. Germline CDR1 and CDR2: SEHNR and FQNEAQ (reference sequence). The CDR3 sequence: CASSPSYEQYF. CDR3 bases: TGTGCCAGCAGTCCCTCCTACGAGCAGTACTTC. The full variable domain, rest sourced from reference TRBV7-9 and TRBJ2-7, is DTGVSQNPRHKITKRGQNVTFRCDPISEHNRLYWYRQTLGQGPEFLTYFQNEAQLEKSRLLSDRFSAERPKGSFSTLEIQRTEQGDSAMYLCASSPSYEQYFGPGTRLTVT.

The genes are TRBV7-9 and TRBJ2-7; a possible D gene is TRBD2 (7 bases). CDR1 and CDR2 from the germline V gene are SEHNR and FQNEAQ (reference sequence). Trimming took off 2 bases at V and 0 bases at J, with 11 bases between the two ends. The CDR3 sequence is 15 residues long. The CDR3 DNA is TGTGCCAGCAGCTTAAGGGGGGGACTCTCCTACGAGCAGTACTTC. This sequence encodes CASSLRGGLSYEQYF.

This chain joins TRBV21-1 and TRBJ2-5; TRBD2, as called in the table, went unchecked against the DNA. TRBV21-1 is recorded as a pseudogene. The CDR3 loop spans 10 amino acids. DNA of the CDR3: TGTGCCAGCAGCTCGGAGACCCAGTACTTC. Amino acids: CASSSETQYF.

On this clone itself: Distinct nucleotide sequences in the sample also encode this CDR3. The CDR3 region is CASSLGSNTGELFF. DNA of the CDR3: TGTGCCAGCAGTTTAGGATCGAACACCGGGGAGCTGTTTTTT. V gene TRBV27 combines with J gene TRBJ2-2, with D hard to call. V was cut by 2 bases and J by 0 bases, with 4 bases left in between. The CDR3 contains 14 residues. Germline CDR1 is MNHEY and CDR2 is SMNVEV (reference sequence).

DNA for the CDR3: TGTGCCACCTTGAACACTGAAGCTTTCTTT. The encoded protein is CATLNTEAFF. V is TRBV28 and J is TRBJ1-1; no clear D gene. V was pared by 10 bases and J by 0 bases, with 3 bases between. CDR1 is MDHEN, CDR2 SYDVKM, per germline. This CDR3 has 10 amino acids.

The chain joins TRBV6-5 to TRBJ2-3, with D possibly matching TRBD2 (6 bases). Germline CDR1 MNHEY, CDR2 SVGAGI. Trimming pared 7 bases from V and 5 bases from J, leaving 13 bases between. CDR3 length: 13 amino acids. DNA for the CDR3: TGTGCCAGCACCGGGACTTTCGGAGATACGCAGTATTTT. Its translation: CASTGTFGDTQYF.

This chain joins TRBV29-1 and TRBJ2-1; 11 positions match TRBD2. CDR3 length equals 18 residues. Trimming cost V 3 bases and J 0 bases; bases outside gene matches: 10. Per germline, CDR1 SQVTM and CDR2 ANQGSEA. CDR3 nucleotides: TGCAGCGTTGATTCACTAGCGGGAGCGGAGACCTCCTACAATGAGCAGTTCTTC. Its protein is CSVDSLAGAETSYNEQFF.

V and J are TRBV6-6 and TRBJ2-7, with D perhaps matching TRBD1 (5 bases). Per germline, CDR1 MNHNY and CDR2 SVGAGI (reference sequence). This CDR3 region has 13 residues. Trimming shortened V by 6 bases and J by 1 base, and 10 bases separated the two germline ends. The CDR3, as DNA: TGTGCCAGCAGCCTCGGACATTCCTACGAGCAGTACTTC. It is translated as CASSLGHSYEQYF.

V is TRBV11-2 and J is TRBJ1-3; maybe TRBD1 (6 bases). Per the germline V gene, CDR1 is SGHAT and CDR2 is FQNNGV. CDR3 size: 16 residues. Trimming took off 1 base at V and 2 bases at J, with 12 bases between the two ends. The chain's CDR3 is CASSLVGGLPGNTIYF. As DNA, the CDR3 is TGTGCCAGCAGCTTAGTCGGGGGCCTCCCTGGAAACACCATATATTTT.

The chain joins TRBV10-2 to TRBJ2-3; no definite D call. Germline values: CDR1 WSHSY, CDR2 SAAADI. V was clipped by 8 bases and J by 6 bases, with 9 bases between them. This CDR3 has 11 amino acids. The CDR3 protein is CASGSPDTQYF. The DNA of the CDR3 is TGCGCCAGCGGATCCCCGGATACGCAGTATTTT.

The chain joins TRBV9 to TRBJ1-3; D gene uncertain. This CDR3 has 14 residues. V lost 2 bases, J lost 0 bases, and 6 bases lay in between. Looked up from germline, CDR1 is SGDLS and CDR2 is YYNGEE. The CDR3 is CASSVGSSGNTIYF. DNA of the CDR3: TGTGCCAGCAGCGTGGGCAGCTCTGGAAACACCATATATTTT.

V usage is TRBV19 and J usage is TRBJ2-7; tentatively, D is TRBD1 (5 bases). Per the germline V gene, CDR1 is LNHDA and CDR2 is SQIVND (reference sequence). This CDR3 comprises 15 residues. Trimming stripped 1 base from V and 2 bases from J, with 12 bases between. The CDR3 protein is CASSIVARGTYEQYF. DNA for the CDR3: TGTGCCAGTAGTATAGTGGCTAGGGGCACCTACGAGCAGTACTTC. Full variable domain (rest looked up from reference TRBV19 and TRBJ2-7): DGGITQSPKYLFRKEGQNVTLSCEQNLNHDAMYWYRQDPGQGLRLIYYSQIVNDFQKGDIAEGYSVSREKKESFPLTVTSAQKNPTAFYLCASSIVARGTYEQYFGPGTRLTVT.

The V call is TRBV4-1, the J call TRBJ2-7, with 9 positions matching TRBD2. With 1 base clipped from V and 4 bases from J, the junction kept 2 bases outside the gene matches. CDR1 MGHRA and CDR2 YSYEKL come from the germline V gene. The length of the CDR3 is 14 residues. The CDR3 region is CASSQGLAGYEQYF. The CDR3, as DNA: TGCGCCAGCAGCCAAGGGCTAGCGGGGTACGAGCAGTACTTC.

The V and J genes are TRBV21-1 and TRBJ2-3. TRBV21-1 is recorded as a pseudogene. The CDR3 extends over 16 amino acids. The CDR3, as DNA: TGTGCCAGCAGCATGGGGACCCAGAATCTCACAGATACGCAGTATTTT. As protein: CASSMGTQNLTDTQYF.